These 2 T cell receptor beta chains came from one sample sequenced in a study of blood T cell repertoires in COVID-19. The assay was immunoSEQ multiplex PCR, and TCRdb's table has in-frame clones only and misses some. The sample holds tens of thousands of clones, 86% seen once. The sample was peripheral blood. All receptors derive from a man aged 50 or older with active or convalescent COVID-19.

The rearrangement uses TRBV29-1 and TRBJ1-2; maybe TRBD1 (6 bases). Germline assignment: CDR1 SQVTM and CDR2 ANQGSEA. V lost 3 bases and J 5 bases, leaving 7 bases between the germline ends. The CDR3 contains 11 residues. The DNA of the CDR3 is TGCAGCGTTGACCAGGGGTATGGCTACACCTTC. This translates into CSVDQGYGYTF.

This chain joins TRBV9 and TRBJ2-1; D possibly corresponds to TRBD1 (6 bases). The V end lost 0 bases, the J end lost 9 bases, and 7 bases lay between the germline ends. There are 12 residues in the CDR3. The germline V gene encodes CDR1 SGDLS and CDR2 YYNGEE. CDR3 DNA sequence: TGTGCCAGCAGCGTAGGAGGGGGTGAGCAGTTCTTC. This encodes CASSVGGGEQFF.